The clone carrying this T cell receptor (beta chain) was detected only a few times. Antigen: not known. This sample is drawn from a study of T cells in Graves' hyperthyroidism and ophthalmopathy. The wider study: Peripheral blood was drawn at first diagnosis, prior to all treatment.

RNA transcripts were the template for amplifying TCR beta CDR3 regions. Initially, a first-round RT-PCR of the TCR CDR3 employed the HTBI primer set. TCRdb re-called the multiplex PCR reads through MiXCR, storing one row per CDR3 protein. The data show about 600,000 distinct CDR3 sequences, over 12% seen once. General study findings and limits: A 13 V-J model separated ophthalmopathy from stable hyperthyroidism.

Diagnosis relied on clinical symptoms, serum thyroxine and TRAb, thyroid ultrasound and orbital computed tomography. Cells are PBMCs isolated from around 9.4 ml of fresh blood. The CDR3 has 17 amino acids. V dropped 2 bases and J dropped 5 bases, with 21 bases sitting between them. CDR1 and CDR2 (germline): LNHNV, YYDKDF (reference sequence). The source is a woman under 30 with Graves' ophthalmopathy. This sequence joins TRBV15 and TRBJ1-2, with D hard to call. Sequencing was performed on blood. CDR3 sequence (DNA): TGTGCCACCAGCAGATCGGACCACTCCTCCTCCCTTTATGGCTACACCTTC. Translated: CATSRSDHSSSLYGYTF.